Here is one T cell receptor beta chain with its context. The entry originates in a study of blood T cell repertoires in COVID-19. Per the authors' pipeline: Amplification of reference gene primers provided the estimated nucleated cell counts. Measured with immunoSEQ multiplex PCR; TCRdb has only the in-frame clones, and not every one. For V, J and clone size, that table is used; D and trimming come from the DNA. Found here are some 80,000 clones, 85% of them singletons; the top ten hold approximately 11%. Seattle patient enrollment occurred during active infection, with longitudinal follow-up thereafter. Trimming left V 6 bases short and J 2 bases short, with 15 bases between. Per germline, CDR1 SGHRS and CDR2 YFSETQ. This CDR3 is 16 amino acids long.

The sample consisted of peripheral blood. The rearrangement joins TRBV5-1 to TRBJ2-6; D may be TRBD2 (6 bases). This clonotype was sampled from a man in his sixties with COVID-19, enrolled during active disease. The CDR3 reads CASINRGSAGANVLTF. CDR3 in DNA: TGCGCCAGCATCAATCGGGGGTCGGCTGGGGCCAACGTCCTGACTTTC. Full variable domain (remainder filled in from reference TRBV5-1 and TRBJ2-6): KAGVTQTPRYLIKTRGQQVTLSCSPISGHRSVSWYQQTPGQGLQFLFEYFSETQRNKGNFPGRFSGRQFSNSRSEMNVSTLELGDSALYLCASINRGSAGANVLTFGAGSRLTVL.